The 10 T cell receptor beta chains below all came from one sample that was sequenced in a study of CD8 T cell repertoires and HIV-1 epitope variants. The method was immunoSEQ multiplex PCR; TCRdb's version includes in-frame clones alone and lacks a portion of them. The data hold 6,000 to 8,000 clones, with over 55% observed a single time. Their antigen targets remain unknown. Sequenced: cultured CD8+ T cells derived from PBMCs. The source is a male donor with HIV.

This clone was observed once. This chain links TRBV7-2 with TRBJ2-3, with 10 bases that match TRBD1. Per germline, CDR1 SGHTA and CDR2 FQGNSA. The junction had 8 bases not matched to a gene; V was cut back by 6 bases and J by 2 bases. This CDR3 region has 16 residues. The DNA for the CDR3 is TGTGCCAGCAGGCTGACAGGGGGCGGGATCACAGATACGCAGTATTTT. Translation: CASRLTGGGITDTQYF.

This clone appeared a single time. Written as DNA, the CDR3 is TGTGCCAGCAGCGATACAGGGCCCGGGGAGCTGTTTTTT. Amino acids: CASSDTGPGELFF. The chain employs TRBV7-3 and TRBJ2-2; D possibly corresponds to TRBD1 (6 bases). Per the germline V gene, CDR1 is SGHTA and CDR2 is FQGTGA. The CDR3 has 13 residues. V was shortened by 5 bases and J by 6 bases, with 10 bases between the two germline ends.

The chain is built from TRBV7-2 and TRBJ1-1, with 9 bases matching TRBD1. V gave up 2 bases and J gave up 3 bases; unmatched junction bases: 7. From germline, CDR1 is SGHTA and CDR2 FQGNSA. The CDR3 has 16 residues. Here the CDR3 DNA reads TGTGCCAGCAGCTTATACCGGGACAGGGTGCACACTGAAGCTTTCTTT. This translates into CASSLYRDRVHTEAFF.

The chain joins TRBV7-2 to TRBJ2-5; no clear D gene. V was pared by 6 bases and J by 7 bases, with 21 bases between. The CDR3 length is 15 residues. Germline V gene sequence: CDR1 SGHTA, CDR2 FQGNSA. The DNA of the CDR3 is TGTGCCAGCAGTCCTCCGGTACGGGCGACCGGGACCCAGTACTTC. Translating gives CASSPPVRATGTQYF.

The genes are TRBV7-6 and TRBJ2-3; D gene uncertain. The CDR3 is 18 amino acids. Trimming took 5 bases from V and 2 from J, leaving 23 bases between them. The germline CDR1 and CDR2 sequences are SGHVS and FNYEAQ. As DNA, the CDR3 is TGTGCCAGCAGCCCATCTATCTCAACAGCTCCTCTCACAGATACGCAGTATTTT. Translated, it gives CASSPSISTAPLTDTQYF.

The V call is TRBV6-5, the J call TRBJ1-5; D is undetermined. The germline V gene encodes CDR1 MNHEY and CDR2 SVGAGI. With 11 bases removed from V and 9 bases from J, the gap between germline ends came to 20 bases. The CDR3 loop spans 13 amino acids. In DNA form, the CDR3 reads TGTGCCGGCGGGCCAGAGGCTACTGGGCCCCAGCATTTT. Amino acids: CAGGPEATGPQHF.

The rearrangement links TRBV5-4 to TRBJ2-7; 9 bases map to TRBD1. Losses at the gene ends were 2 bases for V and 4 bases for J; bases not matched to a gene: 4. In germline, CDR1 is SGHNT, CDR2 YYREEE (reference sequence). This CDR3 has 14 residues. The CDR3 nucleotides read TGTGCCAGCAGCTTCCGGGACAGGGTATACGAGCAGTACTTC. This sequence encodes CASSFRDRVYEQYF.

This clone was found once. The chain is built from TRBV5-6 and TRBJ1-1, with D possibly being TRBD1 (5 bases). With 1 base removed from V and 5 bases from J, the gap between germline ends came to 12 bases. CDR3 length: 14 residues. Germline V lookup: CDR1 SGHDT, CDR2 YYEEEE. This chain's CDR3 is CASSLNQGSTEAFF. In nucleotides, the CDR3 is TGTGCCAGCAGCTTGAATCAGGGTAGTACTGAAGCTTTCTTT.

The chain carries TRBV19 and TRBJ1-1, with D unresolved. V lost 5 bases and J 9 bases, leaving 13 bases between the germline ends. The germline V gene has CDR1 LNHDA and CDR2 SQIVND (reference sequence). The CDR3 length is 12 residues. The CDR3 region is CASSSSGRQAFF. The CDR3 coding sequence is TGTGCCAGTAGTTCCTCCGGGAGGCAAGCTTTCTTT.

The rearrangement links TRBV11-2 to TRBJ2-1; 9 positions agree with TRBD2. CDR3 length equals 13 residues. The germline V gene has CDR1 SGHAT and CDR2 FQNNGV. J lost 7 bases, V lost 6 bases, and 4 bases had no gene match. CDR3 DNA sequence: TGTGCCAGCAGGCCCACTAGCGGGAATGAGCAGTTCTTC. It encodes CASRPTSGNEQFF.